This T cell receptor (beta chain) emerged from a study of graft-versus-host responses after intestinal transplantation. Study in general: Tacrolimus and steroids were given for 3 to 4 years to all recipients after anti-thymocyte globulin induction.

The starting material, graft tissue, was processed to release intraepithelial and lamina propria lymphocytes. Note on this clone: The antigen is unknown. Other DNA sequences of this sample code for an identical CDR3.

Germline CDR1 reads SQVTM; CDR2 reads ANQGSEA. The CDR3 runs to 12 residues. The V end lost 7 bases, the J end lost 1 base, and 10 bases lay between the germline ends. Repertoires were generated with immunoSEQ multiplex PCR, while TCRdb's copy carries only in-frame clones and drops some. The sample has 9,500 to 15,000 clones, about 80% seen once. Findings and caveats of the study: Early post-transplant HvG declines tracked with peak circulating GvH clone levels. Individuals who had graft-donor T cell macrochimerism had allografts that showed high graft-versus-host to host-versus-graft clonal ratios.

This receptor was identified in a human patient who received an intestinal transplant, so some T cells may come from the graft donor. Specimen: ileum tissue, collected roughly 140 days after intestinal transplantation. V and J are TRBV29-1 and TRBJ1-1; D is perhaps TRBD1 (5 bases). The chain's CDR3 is CSGGGGNTEAFF. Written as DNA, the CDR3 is TGCAGCGGCGGGGGGGGGAACACTGAAGCTTTCTTT.